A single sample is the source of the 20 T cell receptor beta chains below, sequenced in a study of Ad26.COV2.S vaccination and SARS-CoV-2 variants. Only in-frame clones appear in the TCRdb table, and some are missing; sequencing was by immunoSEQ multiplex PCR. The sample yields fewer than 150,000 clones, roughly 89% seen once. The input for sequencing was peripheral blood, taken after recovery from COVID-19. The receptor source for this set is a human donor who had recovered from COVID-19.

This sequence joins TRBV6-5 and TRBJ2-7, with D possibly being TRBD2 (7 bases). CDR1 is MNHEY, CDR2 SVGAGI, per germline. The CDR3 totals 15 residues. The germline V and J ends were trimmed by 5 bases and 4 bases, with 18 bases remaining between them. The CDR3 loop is CASSLAGEGGYEQYF. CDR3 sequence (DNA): TGTGCCAGCAGTCTTGCAGGGGAGGGGGGTTACGAGCAGTACTTC.

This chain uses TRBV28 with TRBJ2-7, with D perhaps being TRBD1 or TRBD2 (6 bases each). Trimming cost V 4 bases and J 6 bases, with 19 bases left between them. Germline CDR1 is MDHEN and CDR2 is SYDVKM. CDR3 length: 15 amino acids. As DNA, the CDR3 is TGTGCCAGCAGTTCCACCGGGACGGGGGCGGGCGAGCAGTACTTC. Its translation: CASSSTGTGAGEQYF. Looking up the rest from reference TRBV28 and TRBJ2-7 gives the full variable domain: DVKVTQSSRYLVKRTGEKVFLECVQDMDHENMFWYRQDPGLGLRLIYFSYDVKMKEKGDIPEGYSVSREKKERFSLILESASTNQTSMYLCASSSTGTGAGEQYFGPGTRLTVT.

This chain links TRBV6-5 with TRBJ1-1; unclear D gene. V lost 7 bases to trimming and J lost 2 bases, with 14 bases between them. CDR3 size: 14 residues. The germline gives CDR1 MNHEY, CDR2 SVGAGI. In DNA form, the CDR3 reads TGTGCCAGCACTGGGAGGGTAGTCAACACTGAAGCTTTCTTT. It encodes CASTGRVVNTEAFF.

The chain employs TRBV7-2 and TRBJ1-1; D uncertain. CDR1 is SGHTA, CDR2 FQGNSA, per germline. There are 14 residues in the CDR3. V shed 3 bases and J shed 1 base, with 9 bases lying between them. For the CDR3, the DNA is TGTGCCAGCAGCTTCCTAGGGAGGAACACTGAAGCTTTCTTT. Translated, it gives CASSFLGRNTEAFF.

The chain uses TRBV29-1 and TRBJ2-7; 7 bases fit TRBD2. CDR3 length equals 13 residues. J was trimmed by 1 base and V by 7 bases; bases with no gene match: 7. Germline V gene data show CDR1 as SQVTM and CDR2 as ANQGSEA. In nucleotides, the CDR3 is TGCAGCGCCTGGGGGGGGACTTCCTACGAGCAGTACTTC. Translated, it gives CSAWGGTSYEQYF.

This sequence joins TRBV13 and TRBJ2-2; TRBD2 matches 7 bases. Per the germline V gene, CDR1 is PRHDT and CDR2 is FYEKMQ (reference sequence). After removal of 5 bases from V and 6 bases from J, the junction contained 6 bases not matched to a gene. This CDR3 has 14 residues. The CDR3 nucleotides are TGTGCCAGCAGCGCTCGCGCGGGGGCCGGGGAGCTGTTTTTT. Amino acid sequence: CASSARAGAGELFF.

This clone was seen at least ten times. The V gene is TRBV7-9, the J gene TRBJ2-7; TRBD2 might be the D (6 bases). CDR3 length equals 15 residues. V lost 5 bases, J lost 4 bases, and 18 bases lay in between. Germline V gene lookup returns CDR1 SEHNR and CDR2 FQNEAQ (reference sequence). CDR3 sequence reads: CASSPRRVEGYEQYF. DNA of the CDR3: TGTGCCAGCAGCCCTCGAAGGGTGGAGGGATACGAGCAGTACTTC.

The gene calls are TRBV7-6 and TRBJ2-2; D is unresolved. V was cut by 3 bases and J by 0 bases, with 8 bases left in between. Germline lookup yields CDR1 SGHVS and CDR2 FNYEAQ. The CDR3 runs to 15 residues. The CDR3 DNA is TGTGCCAGCAGCTTCGCGGCAGCGAACACCGGGGAGCTGTTTTTT. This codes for CASSFAAANTGELFF.

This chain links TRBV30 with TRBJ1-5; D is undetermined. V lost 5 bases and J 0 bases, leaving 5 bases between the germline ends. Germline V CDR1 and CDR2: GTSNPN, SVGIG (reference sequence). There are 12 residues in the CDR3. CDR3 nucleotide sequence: TGTGCCTGGGGAGATAGCAATCAGCCCCAGCATTTT. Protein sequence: CAWGDSNQPQHF.

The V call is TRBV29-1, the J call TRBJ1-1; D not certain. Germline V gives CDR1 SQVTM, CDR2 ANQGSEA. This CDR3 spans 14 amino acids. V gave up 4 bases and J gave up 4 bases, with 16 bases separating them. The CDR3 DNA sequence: TGCAGCGTTGCCCGTTTCTTTCGTGGCACTGAAGCTTTCTTT. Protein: CSVARFFRGTEAFF.

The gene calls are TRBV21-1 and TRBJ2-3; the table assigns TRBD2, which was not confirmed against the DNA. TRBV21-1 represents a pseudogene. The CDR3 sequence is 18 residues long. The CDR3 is CASSKEGGGAERTDTQYF. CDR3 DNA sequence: TGTGCCAGCAGCAAAGAAGGCGGGGGGGCTGAACGGACAGATACGCAGTATTTT.

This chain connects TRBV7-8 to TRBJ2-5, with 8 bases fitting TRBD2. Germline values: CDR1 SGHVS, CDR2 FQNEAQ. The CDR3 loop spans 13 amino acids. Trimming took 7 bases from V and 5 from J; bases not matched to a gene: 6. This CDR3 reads CASKGLVGETQYF. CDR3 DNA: TGTGCCAGCAAGGGACTAGTTGGGGAGACCCAGTACTTC. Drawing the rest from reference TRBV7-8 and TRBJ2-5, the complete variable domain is GAGVSQSPRYKVAKRGQDVALRCDPISGHVSLFWYQQALGQGPEFLTYFQNEAQLDKSGLPSDRFFAERPEGSVSTLKIQRTQQEDSAVYLCASKGLVGETQYFGPGTRLLVL.

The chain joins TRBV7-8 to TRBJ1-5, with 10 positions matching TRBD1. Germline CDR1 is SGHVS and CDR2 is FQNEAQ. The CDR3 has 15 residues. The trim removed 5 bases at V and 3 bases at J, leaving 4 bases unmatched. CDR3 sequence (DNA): TGTGCCAGCAGCCTGACAGGGGGCTTCAATCAGCCCCAGCATTTT. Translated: CASSLTGGFNQPQHF.

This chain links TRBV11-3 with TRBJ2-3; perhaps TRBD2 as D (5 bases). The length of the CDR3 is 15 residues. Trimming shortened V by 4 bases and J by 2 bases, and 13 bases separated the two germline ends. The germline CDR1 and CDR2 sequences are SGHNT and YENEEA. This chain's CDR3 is CASSSGVAPTDTQYF. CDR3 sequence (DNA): TGTGCCAGCAGCTCCGGGGTGGCCCCCACAGATACGCAGTATTTT. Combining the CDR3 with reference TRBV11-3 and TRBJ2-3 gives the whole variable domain EAGVVQSPRYKIIEKKQPVAFWCNPISGHNTLYWYLQNLGQGPELLIRYENEEAVDDSQLPKDRFSAERLKGVDSTLKIQPAELGDSAVYLCASSSGVAPTDTQYFGPGTRLTVL.

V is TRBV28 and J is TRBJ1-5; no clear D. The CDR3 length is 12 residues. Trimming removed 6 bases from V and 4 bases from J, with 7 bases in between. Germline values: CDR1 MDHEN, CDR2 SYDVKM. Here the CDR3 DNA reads TGTGCCAGCAGAACAGAGAATCAGCCCCAGCATTTT. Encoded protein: CASRTENQPQHF.

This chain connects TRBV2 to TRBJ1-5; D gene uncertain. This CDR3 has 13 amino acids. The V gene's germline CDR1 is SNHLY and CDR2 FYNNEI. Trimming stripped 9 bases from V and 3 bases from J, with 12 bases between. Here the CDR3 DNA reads TGTGCCAGTTCTGGGGAACTCAATCAGCCCCAGCATTTT. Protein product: CASSGELNQPQHF. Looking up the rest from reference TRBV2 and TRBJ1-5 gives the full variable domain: EPEVTQTPSHQVTQMGQEVILRCVPISNHLYFYWYRQILGQKVEFLVSFYNNEISEKSEIFDDQFSVERPDGSNFTLKIRSTKLEDSAMYFCASSGELNQPQHFGDGTRLSIL.

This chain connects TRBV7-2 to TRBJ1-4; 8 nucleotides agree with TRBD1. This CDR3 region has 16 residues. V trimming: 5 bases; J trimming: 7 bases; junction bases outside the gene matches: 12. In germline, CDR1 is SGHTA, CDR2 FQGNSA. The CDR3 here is CASSPGGGQVIEKLFF. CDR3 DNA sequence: TGTGCCAGCAGCCCGGGGGGGGGACAGGTGATTGAAAAACTGTTTTTT.

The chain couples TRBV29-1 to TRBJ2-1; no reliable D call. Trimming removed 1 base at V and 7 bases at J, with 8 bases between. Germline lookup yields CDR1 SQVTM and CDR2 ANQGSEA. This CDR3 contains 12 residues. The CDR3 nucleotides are TGCAGCGTTGAAGCTAATCGGAATGAGCAGTTCTTC. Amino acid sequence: CSVEANRNEQFF.

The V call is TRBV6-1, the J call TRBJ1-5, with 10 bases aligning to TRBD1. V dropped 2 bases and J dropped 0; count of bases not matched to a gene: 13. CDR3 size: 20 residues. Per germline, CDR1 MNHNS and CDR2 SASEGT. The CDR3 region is CASSERDRGGRIYSNQPQHF. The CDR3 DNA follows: TGTGCCAGCAGTGAACGGGACAGGGGCGGCAGGATATATAGCAATCAGCCCCAGCATTTT.

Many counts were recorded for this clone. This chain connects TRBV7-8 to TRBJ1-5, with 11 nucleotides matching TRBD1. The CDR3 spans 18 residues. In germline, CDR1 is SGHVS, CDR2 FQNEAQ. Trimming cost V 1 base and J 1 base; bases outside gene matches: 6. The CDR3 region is CASSLGTGGPRSNQPQHF. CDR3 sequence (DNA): TGTGCCAGCAGCTTAGGGACAGGGGGCCCTAGGAGCAATCAGCCCCAGCATTTT.